This T cell receptor beta chain was recorded in a study of blood T cell repertoires in COVID-19. The overall study: Acute and convalescent COVID-19 specimens originated in the United States, Italy and Spain.

Researchers sorted participants into cohorts using their self-reported clinical history. Cohort 3 donors counted as recovered after two negative PCRs, clearance, or resolved symptoms. In the study's own analysis: How many nucleated cells were present was estimated from reference gene primer amplification. Libraries were prepared by immunoSEQ multiplex PCR; TCRdb keeps only in-frame clonotypes and omits some of them. Clone size and V and J calls were adopted from that table, with D and trimming inferred from the DNA. Of about 250,000 clones in the sample, 88% were seen once. The CDR3 spans 17 residues. Germline CDR1 and CDR2: MDHEN and SYDVKM. V was clipped by 3 bases and J by 4 bases; unmatched bases: 13.

The chain recombines TRBV28 with TRBJ2-3, with 7 bases that match TRBD2. The source of this sequence is a woman aged 45-65 years who had recovered from COVID-19. Sequenced material: PBMCs or T cells enriched from blood (not recorded which). CDR3 in amino acids: CASSFEMGREYADTQYF. The CDR3 DNA sequence: TGTGCCAGCAGTTTTGAGATGGGGCGGGAGTACGCAGATACGCAGTATTTT.